Each of the 14 T cell receptor beta chains below was sequenced from the same sample in a study of Ad26.COV2.S vaccination and SARS-CoV-2 variants. Noted treatment: approximately 18 received Ad26.COV2.S at low or high dose, single or two shots; five or six received placebo; per-sample allocation not given. Specimen acquisition occurred on day 63 following the initial vaccine or placebo injection. Assay used: immunoSEQ multiplex PCR; TCRdb lists only in-frame clones, some missing. The table shows 300,000 to 400,000 clones, with approximately 90% occurring only once. Material: peripheral blood, obtained in a trial of Ad26.COV2.S vaccine versus placebo. All receptors derive from a person aged 18 to 65 who received the Ad26.COV2.S COVID-19 vaccine or a placebo.

The rearrangement joins TRBV28 to TRBJ2-3, with D hard to call. V was clipped by 0 bases and J by 0 bases, with 10 bases between them. The CDR3 spans 16 residues. CDR1 and CDR2 from the germline V gene are MDHEN and SYDVKM. The CDR3 sequence is CASSLWRRISTDTQYF. DNA for the CDR3: TGTGCCAGCAGTTTATGGCGCAGAATAAGCACAGATACGCAGTATTTT.

This chain connects TRBV7-8 to TRBJ1-2; possible D gene TRBD1, 5 bases. V dropped 4 bases and J dropped 2 bases, with 20 bases sitting between them. Germline assignment: CDR1 SGHVS and CDR2 FQNEAQ. The CDR3 loop spans 17 amino acids. The CDR3 bases are TGTGCCAGCAGCTCAGTGCGACGGGGGACCCGAAACTATGGCTACACCTTC. This sequence encodes CASSSVRRGTRNYGYTF.

This clone was observed a few times. The V call is TRBV6-5, the J call TRBJ1-2; 7 positions match TRBD1. The V gene end was trimmed by 6 bases and the J gene end by 6 bases; junction bases not matched to a gene: 7. Germline CDR1 and CDR2: MNHEY and SVGAGI. The CDR3 extends over 13 amino acids. CDR3 in DNA: TGTGCCAGCAGCCGACAGGGTCAAGATGGCTACACCTTC. This codes for CASSRQGQDGYTF.

V and J are TRBV2 and TRBJ1-5, with no clear D. V was clipped by 2 bases and J by 4 bases, with 12 bases between them. CDR1 is SNHLY and CDR2 is FYNNEI in the germline V gene. The CDR3 covers 15 residues. This CDR3 is CASSESPHQNQPQHF. CDR3 DNA: TGTGCCAGCAGTGAATCGCCGCACCAAAATCAGCCCCAGCATTTT. Full variable domain (outside the CDR3, taken from reference TRBV2 and TRBJ1-5): EPEVTQTPSHQVTQMGQEVILRCVPISNHLYFYWYRQILGQKVEFLVSFYNNEISEKSEIFDDQFSVERPDGSNFTLKIRSTKLEDSAMYFCASSESPHQNQPQHFGDGTRLSIL.

The V gene is TRBV28, the J gene TRBJ1-1, with 8 bases identical to TRBD1. The CDR3 loop spans 16 amino acids. V shed 5 bases and J 4 bases; nucleotides not matched to a gene: 12. Germline-derived CDR1 and CDR2 are MDHEN and SYDVKM. The CDR3: CASSAPQGALGTEAFF. The CDR3 DNA sequence: TGTGCCAGCAGTGCCCCGCAGGGGGCGTTAGGCACTGAAGCTTTCTTT. The full variable domain, completed using reference TRBV28 and TRBJ1-1, is DVKVTQSSRYLVKRTGEKVFLECVQDMDHENMFWYRQDPGLGLRLIYFSYDVKMKEKGDIPEGYSVSREKKERFSLILESASTNQTSMYLCASSAPQGALGTEAFFGQGTRLTVV.

This rearrangement joins TRBV3-1 (or the pseudogene TRBV3-2) to TRBJ2-7, with TRBD1 matching over 8 bases. Trimming at V came to 4 bases and at J to 5 bases, leaving 7 bases not matched to a gene. This CDR3 is 14 amino acids long. Germline V gene sequence: CDR1 LGHDT, CDR2 YNNKEL (reference sequence). CDR3 nucleotides: TGTGCCAGCAGCCCGTGGACAGGGAGGAACGAGCAGTACTTC. Its translation: CASSPWTGRNEQYF.

The chain joins TRBV5-1 to TRBJ2-5; D gene unclear. The germline V gene encodes CDR1 SGHRS and CDR2 YFSETQ. V was pared by 3 bases and J by 2 bases, with 8 bases between. CDR3 length equals 13 residues. The CDR3 here is CASSYGVQETQYF. CDR3 sequence (DNA): TGCGCCAGCAGCTACGGAGTTCAAGAGACCCAGTACTTC.

CDR3 residues: CASSLTWGYGYTF. In DNA form, the CDR3 reads TGTGCCAGCAGTTTAACTTGGGGCTATGGCTACACCTTC. The rearrangement uses TRBV27 and TRBJ1-2; no clear D. Trimming pared 2 bases from V and 4 bases from J, leaving 8 bases between. Germline values: CDR1 MNHEY, CDR2 SMNVEV (reference sequence). CDR3 length: 13 amino acids.

The chain employs TRBV4-2 and TRBJ2-3, with 9 nucleotides matching TRBD2. The junction had 5 bases not matched to a gene; V was cut back by 2 bases and J by 2 bases. CDR3 length equals 16 residues. Germline assignment: CDR1 LGHNA and CDR2 YNFKEQ. The CDR3 protein is CASSQSPSGITDTQYF. The CDR3 DNA reads TGTGCCAGCAGCCAATCCCCTAGCGGGATCACAGATACGCAGTATTTT.

Concerning this clone itself: Distinct nucleotide sequences in the sample also encode this CDR3. The rearrangement links TRBV5-1 to TRBJ2-3, with D possibly being TRBD1 (6 bases). In germline, CDR1 is SGHRS, CDR2 YFSETQ. Trimming took off 0 bases at V and 4 bases at J, with 9 bases between the two ends. The CDR3 is 14 amino acids. The DNA for the CDR3 is TGCGCCAGCAGCTTGGCAGGGGTAGCAGATACGCAGTATTTT. It translates to CASSLAGVADTQYF.

The J gene is TRBJ1-2, the V gene TRBV6-2 or TRBV6-3; weak D call: TRBD1 (6 bases). Per the germline V gene, CDR1 is MNHEY and CDR2 is SVGEGT. The CDR3 contains 14 residues. The ends were cut back, 2 bases at V and 6 bases at J, with 13 bases in the middle. This CDR3 reads CASSYPGGLNGYTF. In DNA, the CDR3 is TGTGCCAGCAGTTACCCGGGGGGGCTGAATGGCTACACCTTC.

The J gene is TRBJ2-5, the V gene TRBV2; 7 bases are a match to TRBD2. The CDR3 is made up of 12 amino acids. The V segment lost 5 bases and the J segment 7 bases; nucleotides outside the gene matches: 4. Germline lookup yields CDR1 SNHLY and CDR2 FYNNEI. CDR3 coding DNA: TGTGCCAGCAGTCCGTCGGGAGGGACCCAGTACTTC. Its protein is CASSPSGGTQYF.

V gene TRBV5-6 combines with J gene TRBJ2-7; D unresolved. CDR1 and CDR2 (germline): SGHDT, YYEEEE. The germline V and J ends were trimmed by 0 bases and 2 bases, with 12 bases remaining between them. The CDR3 length is 15 residues. The CDR3 DNA reads as TGTGCCAGCAGCTTGGGTATCAGCTCCGCCTACGAGCAGTACTTC. Translated: CASSLGISSAYEQYF. The full variable domain, rest sourced from reference TRBV5-6 and TRBJ2-7, is DAGVTQSPTHLIKTRGQQVTLRCSPKSGHDTVSWYQQALGQGPQFIFQYYEEEERQRGNFPDRFSGHQFPNYSSELNVNALLLGDSALYLCASSLGISSAYEQYFGPGTRLTVT.

The chain employs TRBV7-3 and TRBJ1-2; D remains ambiguous. Germline V gene sequence: CDR1 SGHTA, CDR2 FQGTGA. The ends were cut back, 1 base at V and 0 bases at J, with 18 bases in the middle. The CDR3 spans 18 residues. The DNA of the CDR3 is TGTGCCAGCAGCTTAAAGCCGGCCAGAAAGTTAGCTAACTATGGCTACACCTTC. Translated, it gives CASSLKPARKLANYGYTF.